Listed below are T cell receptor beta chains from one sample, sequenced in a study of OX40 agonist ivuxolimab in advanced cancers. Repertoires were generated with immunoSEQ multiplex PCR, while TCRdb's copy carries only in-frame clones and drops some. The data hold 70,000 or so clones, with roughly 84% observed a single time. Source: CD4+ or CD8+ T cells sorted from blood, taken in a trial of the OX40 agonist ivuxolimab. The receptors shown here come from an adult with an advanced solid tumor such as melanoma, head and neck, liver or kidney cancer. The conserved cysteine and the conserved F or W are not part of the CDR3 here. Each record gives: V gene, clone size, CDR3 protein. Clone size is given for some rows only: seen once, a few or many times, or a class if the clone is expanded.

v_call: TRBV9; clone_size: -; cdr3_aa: ASSVDTTYTEAF
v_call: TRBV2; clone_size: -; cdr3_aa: ASSESLGGPYEQY
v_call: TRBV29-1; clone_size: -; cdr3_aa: SVDISGANVLT
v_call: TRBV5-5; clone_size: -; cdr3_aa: ASSTPGGPETQY
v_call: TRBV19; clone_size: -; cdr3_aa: ASSITGTGSQPQH
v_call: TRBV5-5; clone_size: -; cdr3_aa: ASSLGGQADTQY
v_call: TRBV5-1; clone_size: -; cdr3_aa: ASSLVRETGELF
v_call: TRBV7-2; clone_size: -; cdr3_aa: ASSLGGAGYGYT
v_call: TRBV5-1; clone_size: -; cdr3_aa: ASSLDGQGAFGELF
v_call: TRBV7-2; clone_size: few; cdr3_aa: ASSSSNSPLH
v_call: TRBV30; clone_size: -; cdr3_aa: AWSRTLAYQETQY
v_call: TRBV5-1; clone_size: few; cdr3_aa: ASRERADNEQF
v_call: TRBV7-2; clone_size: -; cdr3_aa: ASSSQGMTGNTIY
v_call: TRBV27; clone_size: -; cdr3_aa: ASSLTGRIDQPQH
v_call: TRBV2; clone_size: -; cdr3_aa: ASSSGTFHQPQH
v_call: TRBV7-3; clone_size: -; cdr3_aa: ASSLTGGLWADTQY
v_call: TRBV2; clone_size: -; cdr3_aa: ASRPIRQGANYGYT
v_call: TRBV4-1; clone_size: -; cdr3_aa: ASSPERGLYGYT
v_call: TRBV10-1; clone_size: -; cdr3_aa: ASRKHGGGGGEEDTQY
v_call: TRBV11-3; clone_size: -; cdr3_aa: ASSLGNEATTQY
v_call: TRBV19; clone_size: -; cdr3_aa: ASSIGGVNYGYT
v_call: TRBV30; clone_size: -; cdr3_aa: AWSVYRGRTKAYNEQF
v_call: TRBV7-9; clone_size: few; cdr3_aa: ASSTRQSSYEQY
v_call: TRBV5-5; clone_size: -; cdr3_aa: ASSFFGGSITDTQY
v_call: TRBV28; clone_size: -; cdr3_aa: ASRWNDRGDF
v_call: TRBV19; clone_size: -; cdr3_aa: ASSIVGDWNTEAF
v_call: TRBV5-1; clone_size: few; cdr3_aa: ASKQGASTDTQY
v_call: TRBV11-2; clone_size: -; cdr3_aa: ASSLSPGETQY
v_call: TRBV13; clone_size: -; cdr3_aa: ASSRLAGSEAF
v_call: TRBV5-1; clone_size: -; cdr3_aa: ASSSNIWGRDTEAF
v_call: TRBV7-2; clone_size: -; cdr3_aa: ASSLDGGTNEQF
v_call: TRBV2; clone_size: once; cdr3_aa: ASSEGYPRGQETQY
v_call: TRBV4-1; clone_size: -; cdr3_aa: ASSQEHTIY
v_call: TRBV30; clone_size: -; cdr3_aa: AWSRDIGELF
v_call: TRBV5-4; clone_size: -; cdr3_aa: ASSLGGTQVGDTQY
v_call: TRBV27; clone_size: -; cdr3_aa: ASSLMGGLVGTQY
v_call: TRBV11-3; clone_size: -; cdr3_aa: ASSLVFTDTQY
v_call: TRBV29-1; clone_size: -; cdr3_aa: SVKASTVTYEQY
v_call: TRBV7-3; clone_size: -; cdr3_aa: ASSFFETGQENEQF
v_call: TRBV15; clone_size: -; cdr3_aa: ATSSPRLRSYEQY
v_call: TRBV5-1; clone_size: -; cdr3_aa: ASSPDGAGERTQY
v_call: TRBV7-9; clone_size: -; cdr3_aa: ASSLGPGANSPLH
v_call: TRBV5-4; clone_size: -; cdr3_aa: ASSWTGGAVGELF
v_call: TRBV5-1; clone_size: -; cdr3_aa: ASSPSNQPLHGNYGYT
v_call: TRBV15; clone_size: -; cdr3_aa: ATSILTGTDNYGYT
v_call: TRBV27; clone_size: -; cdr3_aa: ASSLRVSNEQF
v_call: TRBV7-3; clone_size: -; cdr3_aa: ASSLTPWGVFEGTGELF
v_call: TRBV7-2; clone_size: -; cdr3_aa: ASSSRWTGYHQETQY
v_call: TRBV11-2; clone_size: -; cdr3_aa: ASSLPLRKLKGDTQY
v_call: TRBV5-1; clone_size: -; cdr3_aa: ASSSTGRQSVNTIY
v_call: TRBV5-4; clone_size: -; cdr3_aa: ASSLRGNEKLF
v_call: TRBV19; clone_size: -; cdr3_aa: ASSGVGNTEAF
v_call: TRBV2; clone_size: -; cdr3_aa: ASKRLNTEAF
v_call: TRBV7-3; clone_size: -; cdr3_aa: ASSSLGRDTEAF
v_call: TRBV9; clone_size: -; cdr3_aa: ASSVNTRTDTQY